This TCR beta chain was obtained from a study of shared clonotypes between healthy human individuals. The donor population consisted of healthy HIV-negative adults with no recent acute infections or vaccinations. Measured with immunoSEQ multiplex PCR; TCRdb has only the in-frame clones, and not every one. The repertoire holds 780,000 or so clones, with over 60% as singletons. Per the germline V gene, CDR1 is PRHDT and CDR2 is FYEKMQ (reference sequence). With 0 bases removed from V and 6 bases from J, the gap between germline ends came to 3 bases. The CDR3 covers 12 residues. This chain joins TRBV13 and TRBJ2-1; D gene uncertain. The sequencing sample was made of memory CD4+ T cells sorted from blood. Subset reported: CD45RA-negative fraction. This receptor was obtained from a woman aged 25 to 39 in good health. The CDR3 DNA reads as TGTGCCAGCAGCTTAGGACTCAATGAGCAGTTCTTC. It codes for CASSLGLNEQFF. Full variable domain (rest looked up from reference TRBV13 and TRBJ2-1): AAGVIQSPRHLIKEKRETATLKCYPIPRHDTVYWYQQGPGQDPQFLISFYEKMQSDKGSIPDRFSAQQFSDYHSELNMSSLELGDSALYFCASSLGLNEQFFGPGTRLTVL.